The sequence of this TCR beta chain was determined in a study of T cell responses to AZD1222 COVID-19 vaccine. V was cut by 0 bases and J by 4 bases, with 13 bases left in between. Germline CDR1 is SGHRS and CDR2 is YFSETQ. The CDR3 has 16 amino acids. Clones were sequenced by immunoSEQ multiplex PCR, and TCRdb holds only the in-frame ones, with some missing. The table includes 120,000 or so clones, about 79% detected once. This chain uses TRBV5-1 with TRBJ1-4; D is undetermined. The origin of this receptor is an adult who received the AZD1222 COVID-19 vaccine. The specimen comprised peripheral blood, sampled 28 days after the second AZD1222 dose. Here the CDR3 reads CASSLGYRENNEKLFF. The CDR3 DNA reads TGCGCCAGCAGCTTGGGATACCGAGAAAATAATGAAAAACTGTTTTTT. The full variable domain, its missing parts supplied by reference TRBV5-1 and TRBJ1-4, is KAGVTQTPRYLIKTRGQQVTLSCSPISGHRSVSWYQQTPGQGLQFLFEYFSETQRNKGNFPGRFSGRQFSNSRSEMNVSTLELGDSALYLCASSLGYRENNEKLFFGSGTQLSVL.